The 16 T cell receptor beta chains reported below all come from one sample, sequenced in a study of cytomegalovirus exposure and HLA in healthy donors (dated by TCRdb to the late 2010s). Library method: the immunoSEQ multiplex PCR assay. For the multiplex PCR, a mixture combining 60 forward primers for TCR Vbeta segments and 13 reverse primers for TCR Jbeta segments was used. TCRdb retrieved this table from immuneACCESS and kept in-frame rearrangements only. Not all clones are present; in checked studies, unresolved V genes account for under half, and no reason is known for the remainder. The sample table records 82,000 or so clones; about 70% of these occur just once. Approximately 5.7% of the sample lies in the top ten. Sample: PBMCs. All receptors come from a woman aged 45-60 years in good health and CMV-seropositive.

This clone was recorded a few times. The V call is TRBV7-2, the J call TRBJ2-6, with D possibly TRBD2 on 5 matching bases. The V end lost 1 base, the J end lost 0 bases, and 16 bases lay between the germline ends. Germline V CDR1 and CDR2: SGHTA, FQGNSA. The CDR3 totals 19 residues. The CDR3 bases are TGTGCCAGCAGCTTAGTCTCTGGGAGCCAGCTCTCTGGGGCCAACGTCCTGACTTTC. Translated, it gives CASSLVSGSQLSGANVLTF.

Only one count was recorded for this clone. The chain carries TRBV30 and TRBJ2-1, with D tentatively TRBD2 (6 bases). Germline CDR1 reads GTSNPN; CDR2 reads SVGIG (reference sequence). Trimming cost V 2 bases and J 6 bases, with 20 bases left between them. The CDR3 has 16 residues. The CDR3, as DNA: TGTGCCTGGAGTCGACTAGGGTGGGGTCGGGTCAATGAGCAGTTCTTC. Amino acids: CAWSRLGWGRVNEQFF.

The chain recombines TRBV27 with TRBJ2-7; 8 nucleotides agree with TRBD2. J was trimmed by 3 bases and V by 0 bases; bases with no gene match: 4. Germline loops: CDR1 MNHEY, CDR2 SMNVEV (reference sequence). This CDR3 region has 15 residues. CDR3 sequence (DNA): TGTGCCAGCAGTTTATCTAGCGGGACATACTACGAGCAGTACTTC. Translated: CASSLSSGTYYEQYF.

The chain joins TRBV29-1 to TRBJ2-4, with D maybe TRBD1 (5 bases). From germline, CDR1 is SQVTM and CDR2 ANQGSEA. This CDR3 contains 13 residues. Trimming removed 4 bases from V and 8 bases from J, with 15 bases in between. This CDR3 reads CSVAGQGWDIQYF. CDR3 nucleotides: TGCAGCGTTGCCGGGCAGGGTTGGGACATTCAGTACTTC.

The chain carries TRBV2 and TRBJ1-1; D is perhaps TRBD1 (5 bases). V lost 4 bases and J 6 bases, leaving 12 bases between the germline ends. The CDR3 loop spans 13 amino acids. Germline CDR1 and CDR2: SNHLY and FYNNEI. The CDR3 DNA follows: TGTGCCAGCAGTGGGATGGGGGGGTCTGAAGCTTTCTTT. Encoded protein: CASSGMGGSEAFF.

This chain's CDR3 is CASSLEGSSYEQYF. CDR3 coding DNA: TGTGCCAGCAGCTTAGAAGGGAGCTCCTACGAGCAGTACTTC. This rearrangement joins TRBV11-2 to TRBJ2-7; possible D gene TRBD2, 5 bases. V shed 0 bases and J shed 0 bases, with 6 bases lying between them. Germline CDR1 SGHAT, CDR2 FQNNGV. This CDR3 spans 14 amino acids.

The chain's CDR3 is CASTRGLTSSYNEQFF. CDR3 sequence (DNA): TGTGCCAGTACCCGTGGACTTACGAGCTCCTACAATGAGCAGTTCTTC. V and J are TRBV19 and TRBJ2-1, with TRBD2 as a possible D gene (5 bases). The CDR3 is 16 residues long. Germline assignment: CDR1 LNHDA and CDR2 SQIVND (reference sequence). Deletions cut 7 bases from V and 0 bases from J, with 16 bases between. Looking up the rest from reference TRBV19 and TRBJ2-1 gives the full variable domain: DGGITQSPKYLFRKEGQNVTLSCEQNLNHDAMYWYRQDPGQGLRLIYYSQIVNDFQKGDIAEGYSVSREKKESFPLTVTSAQKNPTAFYLCASTRGLTSSYNEQFFGPGTRLTVL.

This sequence joins TRBV2 and TRBJ1-2; weak D call: TRBD1 (5 bases). Germline CDR1 and CDR2: SNHLY and FYNNEI. The CDR3 totals 13 residues. V lost 1 base to trimming and J lost 7 bases, with 10 bases between them. Here the CDR3 reads CASSEVRAPGYTF. CDR3 bases: TGTGCCAGCAGTGAAGTCAGGGCTCCTGGCTACACCTTC.

In its sample, this clone was seen a few times. This chain connects TRBV6-1 to TRBJ1-5; D not resolved. From germline, CDR1 is MNHNS and CDR2 SASEGT. Between the trimmed V and J ends, which lost 3 bases and 6 bases, there was a span of 12 bases. The CDR3 has 14 amino acids. CDR3 region: CASSEGLEGQPQHF. CDR3 bases: TGTGCCAGCAGTGAGGGTTTAGAGGGTCAGCCCCAGCATTTT.

The J gene is TRBJ2-7, the V gene TRBV7-6; D possibly corresponds to TRBD2 (6 bases). Germline V gene sequence: CDR1 SGHVS, CDR2 FNYEAQ. The CDR3 is 12 amino acids. V was clipped by 5 bases and J by 6 bases, with 11 bases between them. The CDR3 protein is CASSPPGGEQYF. CDR3 DNA sequence: TGTGCCAGCAGCCCCCCCGGGGGCGAGCAGTACTTC.

As to this clone: At one of its ends the junction is not consistent with the germline gene, which may arise from a read error. V usage is TRBV11-2 and J usage is TRBJ2-7; 9 bases map to TRBD2. The CDR3 contains 11 residues. Germline V gives CDR1 SGHAT, CDR2 FQNNGV. The CDR3 protein is CASSVGGRAFF. The CDR3 coding sequence is TGTGCCAGCAGCGTAGGCGGGAGGGCCTTCTTC.

J is TRBJ1-3 and V is TRBV28; 7 positions match TRBD1. The CDR3 extends over 18 amino acids. Germline V gene lookup returns CDR1 MDHEN and CDR2 SYDVKM. The V and J ends lost 3 bases and 0 bases, in that order; junction bases with no gene match: 11. The CDR3 nucleotides read TGTGCCAGCAGTTTTAGGTCGGACAGGCTACTCTCTGGAAACACCATATATTTT. Amino acid sequence: CASSFRSDRLLSGNTIYF.

Only a few counts were recorded for this clone. The chain employs TRBV5-1 and TRBJ2-1, with 9 bases matching TRBD2. V was clipped by 0 bases and J by 4 bases; unmatched bases: 2. The CDR3 has 15 residues. From germline, CDR1 is SGHRS and CDR2 YFSETQ. The CDR3 coding sequence is TGCGCCAGCAGCTTGGGGACTAGCGAGTACAATGAGCAGTTCTTC. Its translation: CASSLGTSEYNEQFF.

This sequence joins TRBV5-1 and TRBJ2-1, with TRBD2 matching over 8 bases. J gave up 8 bases and V 2 bases, and 15 bases lay outside the gene matches. The CDR3 is made up of 17 amino acids. CDR1 is SGHRS and CDR2 is YFSETQ in the germline V gene. The CDR3 region is CASSLPRDTSGGDEQFF. As DNA, the CDR3 is TGCGCCAGCAGCTTACCCCGGGATACTAGCGGCGGGGATGAGCAGTTCTTC.

The CDR3 is CASSWQVQGAGEQYF. The CDR3 DNA reads as TGTGCCAGCAGCTGGCAGGTCCAGGGGGCCGGCGAGCAGTACTTC. The chain uses TRBV6-1 and TRBJ2-5; 8 bases fit TRBD1. TRBJ2-7 matches the DNA end more closely, so the J call is doubtful. The CDR3 has 15 residues. Germline assignment: CDR1 MNHNS and CDR2 SASEGT.

The gene calls are TRBV7-9 and TRBJ1-2, with 10 bases lining up with TRBD1. CDR1 is SEHNR, CDR2 FQNEAQ, per germline (reference sequence). The CDR3 has 17 amino acids. The J segment lost 0 bases and the V segment lost 7 bases, leaving 11 bases of the junction unmatched. CDR3 in amino acids: CASNARDRGPTNYGYTF. Here the CDR3 DNA reads TGTGCCAGCAACGCCCGGGACAGGGGACCCACTAACTATGGCTACACCTTC.